The T cell receptor beta chain described here comes from a study of T cell responses to AZD1222 COVID-19 vaccine. Study as a whole: The analysis combined second doses at about 4 or about 12 weeks.

The repertoire was sequenced with immunoSEQ multiplex PCR; TCRdb's copy has only in-frame clones and lacks some. The sample shows around 120,000 clones, around nine tenths of them seen only once. Concerning this clone: Antigen unknown.

Germline-derived CDR1 and CDR2 are ENHRY and SYGVKD. V trimming: 7 bases; J trimming: 2 bases; junction bases outside the gene matches: 6. The CDR3 is 14 residues long. General study findings and limits: The breadth and depth of Spike-specific TCRs increased once two AZD1222 doses had been given. Variant regions that are unmutated are reportedly the target of nearly half of spike-specific TCRs.

This sequence originates from an adult in good health. V is TRBV10-3 and J is TRBJ2-3; TRBD2 agrees at 7 bases. This specimen was peripheral blood, taken on day 0 of AZD1222 vaccination. The CDR3 nucleotides read TGTGCCATCAACGCGGGAGTAAACACAGATACGCAGTATTTT. Its protein product is CAINAGVNTDTQYF.